The present T cell receptor (beta chain) was sequenced within a study of a mutant IDH1 vaccine in newly diagnosed glioma. For the study at large: Of the patients given treatment, approximately 60% were male and approximately 40% were female, and a mean age of approximately 37 years was recorded. Earlier therapy was either radiotherapy, temozolomide, or both, and most got both. Study-wide results and caveats: Patients mounted vaccine-induced immune responses in almost 95% of cases.

The protocol was immunoSEQ multiplex PCR, while the TCRdb copy is restricted to in-frame clones and leaves out a portion. The sample consists of tens of thousands of clones, 65% to 80% of them appearing once. As regards this clone: As yet, its antigen is unknown.

CDR1 DFQATT and CDR2 SNEGSKA come from the germline V gene (reference sequence). The V end lost 6 bases, the J end lost 8 bases, and 10 bases lay between the germline ends. CDR3 length: 10 residues. Time point described: baseline, week 1 (first vaccination visit). As for treatment: pre-vaccination baseline after standard-of-care therapy. Sequencing used PBMCs, obtained from a glioma patient treated with radiotherapy, temozolomide or both. The rearrangement links TRBV20-1 to TRBJ1-2, with D uncertain. This TCR came from a woman aged 40 to 55 with glioma. The CDR3 nucleotides are TGCAGTGCGGCAATGGGAGGCTACACCTTC. This gives the protein CSAAMGGYTF.